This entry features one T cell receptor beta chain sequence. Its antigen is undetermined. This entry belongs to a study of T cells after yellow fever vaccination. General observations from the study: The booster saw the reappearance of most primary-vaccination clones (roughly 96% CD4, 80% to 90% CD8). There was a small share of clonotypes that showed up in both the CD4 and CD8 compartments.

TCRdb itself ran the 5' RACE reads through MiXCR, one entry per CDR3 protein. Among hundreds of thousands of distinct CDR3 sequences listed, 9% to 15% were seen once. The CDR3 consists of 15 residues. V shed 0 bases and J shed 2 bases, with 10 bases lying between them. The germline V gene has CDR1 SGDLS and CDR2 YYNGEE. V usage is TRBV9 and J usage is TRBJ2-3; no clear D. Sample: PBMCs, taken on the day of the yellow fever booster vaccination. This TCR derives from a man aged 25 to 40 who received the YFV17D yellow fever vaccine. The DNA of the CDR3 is TGTGCCAGCAGCGTAGCCGCCTTAATCACAGATACGCAGTATTTT. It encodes CASSVAALITDTQYF.